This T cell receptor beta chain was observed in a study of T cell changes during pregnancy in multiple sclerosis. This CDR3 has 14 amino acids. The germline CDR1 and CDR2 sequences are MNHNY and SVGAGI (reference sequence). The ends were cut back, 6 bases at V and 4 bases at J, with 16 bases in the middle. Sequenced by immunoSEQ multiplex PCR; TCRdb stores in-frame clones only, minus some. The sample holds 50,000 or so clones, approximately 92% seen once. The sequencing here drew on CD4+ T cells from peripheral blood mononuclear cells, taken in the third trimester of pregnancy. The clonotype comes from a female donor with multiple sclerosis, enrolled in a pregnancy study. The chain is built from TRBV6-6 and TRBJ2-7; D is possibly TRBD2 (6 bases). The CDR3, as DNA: TGTGCCAGCAGCCGGGGGTTACGGGTTTACGAGCAGTACTTC. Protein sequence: CASSRGLRVYEQYF.